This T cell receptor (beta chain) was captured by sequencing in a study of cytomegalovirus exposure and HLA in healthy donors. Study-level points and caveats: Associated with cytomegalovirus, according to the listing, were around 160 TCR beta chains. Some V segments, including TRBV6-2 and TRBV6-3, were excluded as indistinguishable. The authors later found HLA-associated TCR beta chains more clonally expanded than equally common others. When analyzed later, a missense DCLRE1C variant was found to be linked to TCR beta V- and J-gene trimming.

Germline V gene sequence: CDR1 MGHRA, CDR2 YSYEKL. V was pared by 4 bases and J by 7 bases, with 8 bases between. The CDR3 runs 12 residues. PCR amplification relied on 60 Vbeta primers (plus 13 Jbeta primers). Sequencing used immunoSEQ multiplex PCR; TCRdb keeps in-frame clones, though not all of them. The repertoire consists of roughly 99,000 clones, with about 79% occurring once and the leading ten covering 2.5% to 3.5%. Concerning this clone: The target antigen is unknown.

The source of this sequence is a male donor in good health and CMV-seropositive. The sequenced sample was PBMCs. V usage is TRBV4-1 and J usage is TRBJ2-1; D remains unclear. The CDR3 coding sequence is TGCGCCAGCAGCCCTCTCGGGAATGAGCAGTTCTTC. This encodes CASSPLGNEQFF.